These 8 T cell receptor beta chains came from one sample sequenced in a study of blood T cell repertoires in COVID-19. Repertoires were generated with immunoSEQ multiplex PCR, while TCRdb's copy carries only in-frame clones and drops some. The data contain a few hundred thousand clones, approximately 83% of them seen just once; the ten biggest clones take up less than 5%. Material: PBMCs or T cells enriched from blood (not recorded which). The receptor source for this set is a woman in her 40s with acute COVID-19.

CDR3 sequence: CASSPEEAGGYEQYF. The CDR3, as DNA: TGTGCCAGCAGCCCCGAAGAAGCGGGGGGCTACGAGCAGTACTTC. V gene TRBV11-3 combines with J gene TRBJ2-7; 9 nucleotides line up with TRBD2. The junction had 8 bases not matched to a gene; V was cut back by 5 bases and J by 3 bases. In germline, CDR1 is SGHNT, CDR2 YENEEA. This CDR3 region has 15 residues. The full variable domain, its missing parts supplied by reference TRBV11-3 and TRBJ2-7, is EAGVVQSPRYKIIEKKQPVAFWCNPISGHNTLYWYLQNLGQGPELLIRYENEEAVDDSQLPKDRFSAERLKGVDSTLKIQPAELGDSAVYLCASSPEEAGGYEQYFGPGTRLTVT.

This chain uses TRBV7-9 with TRBJ2-5, with TRBD2 matching over 9 bases. CDR1 and CDR2 from the germline V gene are SEHNR and FQNEAQ (reference sequence). Unmatched junction bases numbered 17, after V lost 5 bases and J lost 4 bases. There are 18 residues in the CDR3. The CDR3 nucleotides are TGTGCCAGCAGCCCAGGCTTAGCGGGAGTAGGTCTTGGAGAGACCCAGTACTTC. Translated, it gives CASSPGLAGVGLGETQYF.

The rearrangement uses TRBV27 and TRBJ2-5, with 11 positions matching TRBD2. Per the germline V gene, CDR1 is MNHEY and CDR2 is SMNVEV (reference sequence). This CDR3 has 17 amino acids. V trimming: 6 bases; J trimming: 4 bases; junction bases outside the gene matches: 13. CDR3 sequence (DNA): TGTGCCAGCAGCCTCTCAGCTATAGCGGGAGGGAGAGAGACCCAGTACTTC. Encoded protein: CASSLSAIAGGRETQYF.

As to this clone: A junction boundary mismatches the germline segment, possibly from a read error. This chain's CDR3 is CASSVAGVRFF. The CDR3 DNA follows: TGTGCCAGCAGTGTAGCGGGAGTTCGGTTCTTC. The chain couples TRBV12-3 or TRBV12-4 to TRBJ2-1; TRBD2 agrees at 9 bases. CDR3 length: 11 residues.

The chain couples TRBV18 to TRBJ1-2, with 7 positions matching TRBD1. The CDR3 is 16 residues long. Per germline, CDR1 KGHSH and CDR2 LQKENI. V shed 0 bases and J 3 bases; nucleotides not matched to a gene: 7. CDR3 sequence (DNA): TGTGCCAGCTCACCACCGTATGACAGGGTAGACTATGGCTACACCTTC. Translating it yields CASSPPYDRVDYGYTF. Combining the CDR3 with reference TRBV18 and TRBJ1-2 gives the whole variable domain NAGVMQNPRHLVRRRGQEARLRCSPMKGHSHVYWYRQLPEEGLKFMVYLQKENIIDESGMPKERFSAEFPKEGPSILRIQQVVRGDSAAYFCASSPPYDRVDYGYTFGSGTRLTVV.

This clone was recorded only once. The chain links TRBV7-9 to TRBJ2-2; no clear D. Germline lookup yields CDR1 SEHNR and CDR2 FQNEAQ (reference sequence). CDR3 length equals 10 residues. Deletions cut 5 bases from V and 7 bases from J, with 2 bases between. CDR3 residues: CASSLGELFF. CDR3 nucleotides: TGTGCCAGCAGCCTCGGGGAGCTGTTTTTT.

As for this clone: One end of the junction does not line up with germline, which may come from a read error. The CDR3: CASSLGQGLSHEQYF. The CDR3 nucleotides read TGCGCCAGCAGTCTGGGACAGGGACTCTCCCACGAGCAGTACTTC. This chain connects TRBV5-1 to TRBJ2-7, with 9 nucleotides matching TRBD1. The CDR3 length is 15 residues. Germline CDR1 is SGHRS and CDR2 is YFSETQ.

The rearrangement links TRBV9 to TRBJ2-1; 14 positions agree with TRBD2. Per germline, CDR1 SGDLS and CDR2 YYNGEE. Trimming cost V 7 bases and J 7 bases; bases outside gene matches: 7. This CDR3 has 15 amino acids. The CDR3 region has the DNA TGTGCCAGCGGGCGGGGACTAGCGGGAGTTAATGAGCAGTTCTTC. This encodes CASGRGLAGVNEQFF. The full variable domain, completed using reference TRBV9 and TRBJ2-1, is DSGVTQTPKHLITATGQRVTLRCSPRSGDLSVYWYQQSLDQGLQFLIQYYNGEERAKGNILERFSAQQFPDLHSELNLSSLELGDSALYFCASGRGLAGVNEQFFGPGTRLTVL.